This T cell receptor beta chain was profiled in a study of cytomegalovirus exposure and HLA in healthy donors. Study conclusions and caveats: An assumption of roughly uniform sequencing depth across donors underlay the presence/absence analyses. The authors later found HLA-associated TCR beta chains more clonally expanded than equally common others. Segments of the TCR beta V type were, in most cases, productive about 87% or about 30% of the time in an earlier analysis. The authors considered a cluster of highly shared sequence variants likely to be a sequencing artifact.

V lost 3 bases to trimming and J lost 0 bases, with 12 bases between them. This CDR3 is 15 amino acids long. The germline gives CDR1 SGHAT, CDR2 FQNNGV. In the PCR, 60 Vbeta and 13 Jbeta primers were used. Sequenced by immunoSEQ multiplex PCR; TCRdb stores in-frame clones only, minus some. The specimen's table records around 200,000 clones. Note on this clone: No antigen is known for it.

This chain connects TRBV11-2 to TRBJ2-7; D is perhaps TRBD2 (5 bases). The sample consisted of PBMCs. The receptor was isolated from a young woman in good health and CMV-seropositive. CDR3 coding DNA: TGTGCCAGCAGCTTTCTCACGGGAAGCTCCTACGAGCAGTACTTC. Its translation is CASSFLTGSSYEQYF.